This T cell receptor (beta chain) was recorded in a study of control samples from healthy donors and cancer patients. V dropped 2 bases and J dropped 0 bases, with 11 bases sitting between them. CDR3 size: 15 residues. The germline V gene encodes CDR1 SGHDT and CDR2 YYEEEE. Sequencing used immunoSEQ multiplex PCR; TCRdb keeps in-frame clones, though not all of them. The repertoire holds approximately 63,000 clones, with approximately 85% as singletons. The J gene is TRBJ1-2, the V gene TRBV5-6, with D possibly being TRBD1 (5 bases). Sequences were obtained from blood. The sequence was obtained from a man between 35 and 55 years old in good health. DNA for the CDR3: TGTGCCAGCAGCTTTCGCGGGGGAGCTAACTATGGCTACACCTTC. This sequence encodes CASSFRGGANYGYTF. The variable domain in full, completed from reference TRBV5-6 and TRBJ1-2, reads DAGVTQSPTHLIKTRGQQVTLRCSPKSGHDTVSWYQQALGQGPQFIFQYYEEEERQRGNFPDRFSGHQFPNYSSELNVNALLLGDSALYLCASSFRGGANYGYTFGSGTRLTVV.